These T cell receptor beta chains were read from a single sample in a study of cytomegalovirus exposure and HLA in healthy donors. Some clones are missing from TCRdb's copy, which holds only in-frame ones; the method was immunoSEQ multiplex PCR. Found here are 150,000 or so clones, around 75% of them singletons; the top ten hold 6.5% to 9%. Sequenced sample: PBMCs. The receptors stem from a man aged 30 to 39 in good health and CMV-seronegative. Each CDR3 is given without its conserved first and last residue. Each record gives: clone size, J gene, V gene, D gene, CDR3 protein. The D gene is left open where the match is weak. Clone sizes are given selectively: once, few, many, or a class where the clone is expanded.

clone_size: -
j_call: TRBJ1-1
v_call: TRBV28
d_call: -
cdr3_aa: ASSSMSRATEAF

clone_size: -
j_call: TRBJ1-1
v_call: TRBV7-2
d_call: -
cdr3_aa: ASSLAPGVNTEAF

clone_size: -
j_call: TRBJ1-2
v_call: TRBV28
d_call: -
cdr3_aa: ASSQGQNYGYT

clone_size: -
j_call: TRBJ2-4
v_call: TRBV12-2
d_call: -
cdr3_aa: ASRLPEAEAWGGVLAKNSQY

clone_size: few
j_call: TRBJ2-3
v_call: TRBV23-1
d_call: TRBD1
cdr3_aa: ASYQGARTDTQY

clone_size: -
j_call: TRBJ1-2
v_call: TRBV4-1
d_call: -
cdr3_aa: ASSHTPGRAKFFMVSYT

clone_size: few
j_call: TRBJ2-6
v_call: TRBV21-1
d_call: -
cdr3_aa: ASSKVGGSASGANVLT

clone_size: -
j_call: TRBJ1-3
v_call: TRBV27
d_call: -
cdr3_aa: ASSPLGHGNTIY

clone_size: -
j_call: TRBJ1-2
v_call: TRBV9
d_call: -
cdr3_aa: ASSERQANNYGYT

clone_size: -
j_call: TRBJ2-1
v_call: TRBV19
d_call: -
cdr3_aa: ASSIPGPAHEQF

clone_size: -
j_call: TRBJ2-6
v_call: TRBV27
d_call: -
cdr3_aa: ASRSEGWGAGANVLT

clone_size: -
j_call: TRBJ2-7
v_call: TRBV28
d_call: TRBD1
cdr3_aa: ASSLRQGSYEQY

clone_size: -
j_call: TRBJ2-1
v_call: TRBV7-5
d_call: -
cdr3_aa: ARSLWRAGNEQF

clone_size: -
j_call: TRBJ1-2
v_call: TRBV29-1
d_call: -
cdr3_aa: SVEPSGDYGYT

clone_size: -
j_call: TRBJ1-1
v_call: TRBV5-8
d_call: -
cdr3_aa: ASSLTENTEAF

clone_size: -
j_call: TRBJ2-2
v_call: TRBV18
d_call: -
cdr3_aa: ASSSTLVNTGELF

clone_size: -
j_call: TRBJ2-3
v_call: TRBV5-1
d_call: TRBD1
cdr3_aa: ASSTGTVLSDTQY

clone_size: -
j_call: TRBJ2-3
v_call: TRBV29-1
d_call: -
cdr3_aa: SQTLTDTQY

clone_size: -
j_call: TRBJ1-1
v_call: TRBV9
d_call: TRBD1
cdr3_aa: ASSTDTGGTEAF

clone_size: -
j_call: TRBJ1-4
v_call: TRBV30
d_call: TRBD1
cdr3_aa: AGTGGHEKLF

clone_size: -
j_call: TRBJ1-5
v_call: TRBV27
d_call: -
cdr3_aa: ASQDSRGRGNQPQH

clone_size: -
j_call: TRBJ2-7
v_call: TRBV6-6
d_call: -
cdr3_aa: ASSIRLQEQGQY

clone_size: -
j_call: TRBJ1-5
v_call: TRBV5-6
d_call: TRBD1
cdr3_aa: ASSVDRGANQPQH

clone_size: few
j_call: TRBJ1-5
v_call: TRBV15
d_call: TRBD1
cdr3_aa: ATGQGPPNQPQH

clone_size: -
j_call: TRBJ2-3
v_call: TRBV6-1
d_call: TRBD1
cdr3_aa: ASRNTGGTDTQY

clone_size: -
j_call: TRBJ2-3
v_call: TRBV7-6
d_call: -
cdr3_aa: ASSYPARGRSTDTQY

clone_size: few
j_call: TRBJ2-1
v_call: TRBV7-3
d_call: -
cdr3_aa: ASSFPGSGNEQF

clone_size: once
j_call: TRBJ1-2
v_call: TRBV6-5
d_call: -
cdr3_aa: ASSYRQRSYGYT

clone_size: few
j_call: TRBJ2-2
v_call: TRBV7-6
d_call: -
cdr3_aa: ASSLASTGNTGELF

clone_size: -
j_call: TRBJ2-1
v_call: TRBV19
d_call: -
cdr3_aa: ASGTGSSYNEQF

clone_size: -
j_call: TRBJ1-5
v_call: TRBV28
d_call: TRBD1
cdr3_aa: ASSHRGRDNQPQH

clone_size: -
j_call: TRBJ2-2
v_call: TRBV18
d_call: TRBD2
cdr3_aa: ASSPALPRAGVVGELF

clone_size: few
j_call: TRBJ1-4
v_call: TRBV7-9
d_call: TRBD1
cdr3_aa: ASSSTSQGKDEKLF

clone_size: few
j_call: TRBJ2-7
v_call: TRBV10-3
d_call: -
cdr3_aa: AISVEGATPYEQY

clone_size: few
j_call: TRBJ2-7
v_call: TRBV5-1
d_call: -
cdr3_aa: ASSLDIISYEQY

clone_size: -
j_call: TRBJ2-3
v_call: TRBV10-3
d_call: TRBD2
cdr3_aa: AISATSGALSSTDTQY

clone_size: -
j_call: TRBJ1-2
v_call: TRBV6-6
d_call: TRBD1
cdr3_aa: ASSSGTGNNYGYT

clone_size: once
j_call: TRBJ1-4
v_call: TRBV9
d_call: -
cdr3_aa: ASSVDGTNEKLF

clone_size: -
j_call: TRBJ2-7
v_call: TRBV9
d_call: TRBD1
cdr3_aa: ASSGGTVYEQY